This T cell receptor beta chain was captured by sequencing in a study of T cell responses to AZD1222 COVID-19 vaccine. Across the study: Recipients boosted at about 4 weeks or about 12 weeks are pooled. Findings and limits, study-wide: All repertoire sampling was performed exclusively after the peak T cell response. Donor demographics were predominantly white British with a female majority; clonal diversity may be underestimated. Close to half of spike-specific TCRs reportedly recognize unmutated variant regions.

Assay: immunoSEQ multiplex PCR; the TCRdb copy retains only in-frame clones and omits some. The sample yields around 88,000 clones, 80% to 90% seen once. The V and J ends lost 8 bases and 10 bases, in that order; junction bases with no gene match: 14. Germline loops: CDR1 LNHDA, CDR2 SQIVND (reference sequence). The CDR3 is 15 amino acids. This clone was counted a single time. Its antigen is as yet unknown. The source of this sequence is an adult in good health. The chain uses TRBV19 and TRBJ2-3, with 11 bases aligning to TRBD1. The sequencing used peripheral blood, collected on day 0 of AZD1222 vaccination. The CDR3 region is CASGGTGGSHRAQYF. DNA of the CDR3: TGTGCCAGTGGTGGGACAGGGGGTTCCCACCGGGCGCAGTATTTT.